One T cell receptor beta chain is described in this entry. The data were taken from a study of T cell changes during pregnancy in multiple sclerosis. The repertoire was sequenced with immunoSEQ multiplex PCR; TCRdb's copy has only in-frame clones and lacks some. Of approximately 60,000 clones in the sample, 90% to 95% were seen once. The V gene's germline CDR1 is SQVTM and CDR2 ANQGSEA. The CDR3 loop spans 13 amino acids. Trimming cost V 4 bases and J 8 bases; bases outside gene matches: 9. The rearrangement joins TRBV29-1 to TRBJ1-2, with 8 positions matching TRBD1. This clonotype was obtained from a female donor with multiple sclerosis, enrolled in a pregnancy study. Material: CD8+ T cells from peripheral blood mononuclear cells, obtained in the third trimester of pregnancy. The chain's CDR3 is CSVVWQGAGGYTF. As DNA, the CDR3 is TGCAGCGTTGTCTGGCAGGGGGCAGGAGGCTACACCTTC.